The next 6 T cell receptor beta chains were all read from a single sample in a study of T cell repertoires in cytomegalovirus infection (dated by TCRdb to the late 2010s). For these TCRs, the target antigens are not known. The treatment or condition label, read with the paper, signifies: in vitro stimulation with specific CMV peptide epitopes to enrich CMV-specific T cells. Sequenced on an Illumina HiSeq 1500. TCRdb passed the public sequencing reads through fastp at Q25 and MiXCR, retaining productive beta sequences. Under each unique CDR3 protein, matching rows form one entry showing the most common genes and DNA. The sample table contains 900,000 to 950,000 distinct CDR3 sequences; only one count was recorded for 31% of them. The ten largest clones add up to 11% to 15% of the sample. The sequencing here drew on cultured CD8+ T cells from PBMCs, taken from culture after CMV antigen stimulation. The origin of the receptors is a human donor in good health (CMV status not recorded). Some clones in this sample may be carry-over from other donors' samples.

This clonotype was observed a handful of times. The chain carries TRBV5-1 and TRBJ2-7; weak D call: TRBD2 (5 bases). Germline V gene data show CDR1 as SGHRS and CDR2 as YFSETQ. The CDR3 is 14 amino acids. Trimming pared 4 bases from V and 3 bases from J, leaving 14 bases between. The CDR3 spells CASSQPGTVYEQYF. CDR3 in DNA: TGCGCCAGCAGCCAACCGGGAACGGTCTACGAGCAGTACTTC.

In this sample, this clonotype turned up many times. V gene TRBV6-5 combines with J gene TRBJ1-1; 9 bases align to TRBD1. CDR1 is MNHEY and CDR2 is SVGAGI in the germline V gene. The V and J ends lost 6 bases and 2 bases, in that order; junction bases with no gene match: 10. This CDR3 is 16 amino acids long. The chain's CDR3 is CASRLAETGGNTEAFF. CDR3 nucleotides: TGTGCCAGCAGACTCGCCGAGACAGGGGGAAACACTGAAGCTTTCTTT.

The rearrangement uses TRBV15 and TRBJ1-4; no clear D gene. The CDR3 contains 15 residues. V dropped 5 bases and J dropped 5 bases, with 15 bases sitting between them. The germline gives CDR1 LNHNV, CDR2 YYDKDF (reference sequence). The CDR3 reads CATSSRWYKNEKLFF. The CDR3 nucleotides are TGTGCCACCAGCTCCCGCTGGTACAAGAATGAAAAACTGTTTTTT.

This clonotype came up many times. The chain is built from TRBV6-1 and TRBJ2-3, with TRBD1 matching over 8 bases. Germline V gene sequence: CDR1 MNHNS, CDR2 SASEGT. The V segment lost 4 bases and the J segment 4 bases; nucleotides outside the gene matches: 7. The CDR3 loop spans 15 amino acids. For the CDR3, the DNA is TGTGCCAGCAGTGTCGGACAGGGTCGGTCAGATACGCAGTATTTT. Its protein is CASSVGQGRSDTQYF.

There are many counts of this clonotype. This chain uses TRBV7-2 with TRBJ2-3; perhaps D is TRBD1 or TRBD2 (6 bases each). The germline V gene has CDR1 SGHTA and CDR2 FQGNSA. The V and J ends lost 2 bases and 3 bases respectively, with 15 bases between them. The CDR3 totals 16 residues. The CDR3 region has the DNA TGTGCCAGCAGCTTAAGGGGGGCGGGAAGGACAGATACGCAGTATTTT. This sequence encodes CASSLRGAGRTDTQYF.

V is TRBV3-1 and J is TRBJ2-1, with TRBD1 matching over 7 bases. Per germline, CDR1 LGHDT and CDR2 YNNKEL (reference sequence). This CDR3 is 19 amino acids long. Trimming removed 1 base from V and 0 bases from J; junction bases left unmatched: 12. The CDR3 protein is CASSQGGSTGKRSYNEQFF. In DNA form, the CDR3 reads TGTGCCAGCAGCCAAGGAGGGTCGACAGGGAAGCGCTCCTACAATGAGCAGTTCTTC.